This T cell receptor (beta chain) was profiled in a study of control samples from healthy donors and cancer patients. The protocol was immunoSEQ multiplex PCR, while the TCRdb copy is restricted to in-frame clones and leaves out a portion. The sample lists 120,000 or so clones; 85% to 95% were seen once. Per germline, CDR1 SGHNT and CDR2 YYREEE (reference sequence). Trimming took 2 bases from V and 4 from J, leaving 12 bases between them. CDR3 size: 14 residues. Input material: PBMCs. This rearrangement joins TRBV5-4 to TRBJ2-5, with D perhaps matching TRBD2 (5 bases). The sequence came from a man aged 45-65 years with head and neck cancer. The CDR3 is CASSLGLAPETQYF. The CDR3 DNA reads TGTGCCAGCAGCTTAGGCCTAGCCCCAGAGACCCAGTACTTC. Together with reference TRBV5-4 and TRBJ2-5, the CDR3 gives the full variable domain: ETGVTQSPTHLIKTRGQQVTLRCSSQSGHNTVSWYQQALGQGPQFIFQYYREEENGRGNFPPRFSGLQFPNYSSELNVNALELDDSALYLCASSLGLAPETQYFGPGTRLLVL.